This T cell receptor beta chain was observed in a study of neoadjuvant anti-PD-1 for oral cavity cancer. The V gene lost 3 bases and the J gene lost 2 bases, with 8 bases spanning the gap. The CDR3 consists of 14 residues. Germline V lookup: CDR1 SEHNR, CDR2 FQNEAQ (reference sequence). Findings of the study overall: Non-responders to neoadjuvant nivolumab had significantly more clonal PBMC T cells than responders.

The protocol was immunoSEQ multiplex PCR, while the TCRdb copy is restricted to in-frame clones and leaves out a portion. The sample includes around 31,000 clones, around nine tenths seen only once; the top ten take 3.5%. For this clone: Antigen: not known.

The V call is TRBV7-9, the J call TRBJ1-3, with TRBD1 as a possible D gene (5 bases). The receptor's source is a person aged 40-85 years with oral cavity squamous cell carcinoma. The sample in question was PBMCs, obtained before nivolumab (anti-PD-1) treatment. The CDR3 here is CASSFGTAGNTIYF. The CDR3 region has the DNA TGTGCCAGCAGCTTCGGGACGGCTGGAAACACCATATATTTT.